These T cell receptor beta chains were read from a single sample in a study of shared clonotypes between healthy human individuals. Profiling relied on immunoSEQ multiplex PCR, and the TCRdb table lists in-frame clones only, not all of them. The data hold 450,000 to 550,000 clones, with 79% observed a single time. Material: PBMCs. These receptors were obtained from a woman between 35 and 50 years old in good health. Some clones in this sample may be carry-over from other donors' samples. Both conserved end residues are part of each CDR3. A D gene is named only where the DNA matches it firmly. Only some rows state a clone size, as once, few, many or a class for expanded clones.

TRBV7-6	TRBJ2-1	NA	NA	CASSPRQGGSYNEQFF	TGTGCCAGCAGCCCCCGACAGGGAGGTTCCTACAATGAGCAGTTCTTC
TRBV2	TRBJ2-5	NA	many	CASSSGYQETQYF	TGTGCCAGCAGTTCAGGGTACCAAGAGACCCAGTACTTC
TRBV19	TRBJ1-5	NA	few	CASSMVTNQPQHF	TGTGCCAGTAGTATGGTTACTAATCAGCCCCAGCATTTT
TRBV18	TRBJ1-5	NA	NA	CASSPGRNNQPQHF	TGTGCCAGCTCACCAGGGAGGAACAATCAGCCCCAGCATTTT
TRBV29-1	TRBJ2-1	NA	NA	CSVERTNEQFF	TGCAGCGTCGAACGGACCAATGAGCAGTTCTTC
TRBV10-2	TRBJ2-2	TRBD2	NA	CASMLRGGRAGELFF	TGCGCCAGCATGTTGCGTGGCGGGAGGGCCGGGGAGCTGTTTTTT
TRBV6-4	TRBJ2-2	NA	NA	CASRPHMTGELFF	TGTGCCAGCAGACCTCATATGACCGGGGAGCTGTTTTTT
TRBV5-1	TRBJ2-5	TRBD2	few	CASKRAGGSETQYF	TGCGCCAGCAAACGAGCGGGAGGGTCGGAGACCCAGTACTTC
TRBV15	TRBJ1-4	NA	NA	CATSRELRSWGSREKLFF	TGTGCCACCAGCAGAGAACTCAGATCATGGGGGAGTCGCGAAAAACTGTTTTTT
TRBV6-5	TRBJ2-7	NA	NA	CASSRTPYEQYF	TGTGCCAGCAGCCGTACACCCTACGAGCAGTACTTC
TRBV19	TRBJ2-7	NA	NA	CASSIDGGGGLASEQYF	TGTGCCAGTAGTATAGATGGGGGAGGCGGGTTAGCTTCCGAGCAGTACTTC
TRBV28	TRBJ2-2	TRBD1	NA	CASSFFGTGTQNTGELFF	TGTGCCAGCAGTTTTTTCGGGACAGGGACACAGAACACCGGGGAGCTGTTTTTT